The 18 T cell receptor beta chains listed next were all sequenced from one sample in a study of cytomegalovirus exposure and HLA in healthy donors. TCRdb's table, derived via immunoSEQ multiplex PCR, lists solely in-frame clones and lacks some. Of 140,000 to 150,000 clones listed, 87% were seen once; the top ten hold 3.5% to 5%. Sequenced input: PBMCs. The source of these receptors is a man younger than 30 in good health and CMV-seropositive.

The chain joins TRBV5-6 to TRBJ1-4; TRBD1 matches at 10 bases. V shed 2 bases, J shed 10 bases, and the junction held 11 bases outside the gene matches. CDR1 and CDR2 from the germline V gene are SGHDT and YYEEEE. The CDR3 runs 16 residues. The CDR3 DNA is TGTGCCAGCAGCTTCAGACAGGGGGCCGCGAAAGGAAAACTGTTTTTT. It yields the protein CASSFRQGAAKGKLFF.

The V and J genes are TRBV5-6 and TRBJ1-2, with D perhaps matching TRBD1 (5 bases). The CDR3 is 13 amino acids. Trimming cost V 1 base and J 8 bases, with 12 bases left between them. Germline values: CDR1 SGHDT, CDR2 YYEEEE. As DNA, the CDR3 is TGTGCCAGCAGCTTGCCAGGGACTTTAGGCTACACCTTC. As protein: CASSLPGTLGYTF.

The chain employs TRBV5-1 and TRBJ2-7; TRBD1 aligns across 7 bases. From germline, CDR1 is SGHRS and CDR2 YFSETQ. CDR3 length equals 15 residues. V lost 4 bases, J lost 0 bases, and 7 bases stayed unmatched. The CDR3, as DNA: TGCGCCAGCAGCCCTGGGGACAGCCTCTCCTACGAGCAGTACTTC. It codes for CASSPGDSLSYEQYF.

The rearrangement joins TRBV5-1 to TRBJ2-6, with D perhaps TRBD2 (6 bases). Germline V gene sequence: CDR1 SGHRS, CDR2 YFSETQ. The ends were cut back, 4 bases at V and 2 bases at J, with 16 bases in the middle. The CDR3 covers 17 residues. The CDR3 loop reads CASSPLSGVTGANVLTF. Written as DNA, the CDR3 is TGCGCCAGCAGCCCGCTTTCGGGGGTCACTGGGGCCAACGTCCTGACTTTC.

This clone has more than one count but fewer than ten. This rearrangement joins TRBV7-3 to TRBJ1-5; 9 bases are a match to TRBD1. This CDR3 comprises 13 residues. From germline, CDR1 is SGHTA and CDR2 FQGTGA. The V segment lost 3 bases and the J segment 8 bases; nucleotides outside the gene matches: 2. CDR3 sequence: CASSLGQGEPQHF. CDR3 sequence (DNA): TGTGCCAGCAGCTTGGGACAGGGCGAGCCCCAGCATTTT. The full variable domain, rest sourced from reference TRBV7-3 and TRBJ1-5, is GAGVSQTPSNKVTEKGKYVELRCDPISGHTALYWYRQSLGQGPEFLIYFQGTGAADDSGLPNDRFFAVRPEGSVSTLKIQRTERGDSAVYLCASSLGQGEPQHFGDGTRLSIL.

The chain links TRBV5-4 to TRBJ2-3; 12 bases agree with TRBD2. CDR1 SGHNT and CDR2 YYREEE come from the germline V gene (reference sequence). CDR3 length: 16 amino acids. J was trimmed by 5 bases and V by 1 base; bases with no gene match: 5. Here the CDR3 reads CASSLSLAGGRDTQYF. The DNA of the CDR3 is TGTGCCAGCAGCTTGTCGCTAGCGGGGGGGCGAGATACGCAGTATTTT.

This clone was seen once. The gene calls are TRBV5-1 and TRBJ2-1; 9 bases are shared with TRBD2. CDR3 length equals 16 residues. J gave up 14 bases and V 7 bases, and 22 bases lay outside the gene matches. Germline lookup yields CDR1 SGHRS and CDR2 YFSETQ. CDR3 coding DNA: TGCGCCAGCTCAAGCGGGGGTCTAGGCGGGAGGGCCGGAGAGTTCTTC. Amino acid sequence: CASSSGGLGGRAGEFF.

V and J are TRBV2 and TRBJ2-7; 11 positions agree with TRBD2. The J segment lost 5 bases and the V segment lost 4 bases, leaving 7 bases of the junction unmatched. Germline V gives CDR1 SNHLY, CDR2 FYNNEI. The CDR3 has 15 residues. Here the CDR3 DNA reads TGTGCCAGCAGTGTAGCTAGCGGGGGGAGGAACGAGCAGTACTTC. Residues: CASSVASGGRNEQYF.

The chain recombines TRBV10-3 with TRBJ2-3; 9 bases fit TRBD1. V lost 6 bases and J lost 0; bases outside the gene matches: 4. The CDR3 is made up of 15 amino acids. Germline loops: CDR1 ENHRY, CDR2 SYGVKD. The DNA for the CDR3 is TGTGCCATCAGGAAAGACAGGGGGAGCACAGATACGCAGTATTTT. Translation: CAIRKDRGSTDTQYF.

The genes are TRBV5-6 and TRBJ1-1, with 10 nucleotides matching TRBD1. The CDR3 covers 13 residues. J lost 13 bases, V lost 7 bases, and 13 bases had no gene match. Germline CDR1 reads SGHDT; CDR2 reads YYEEEE. CDR3 residues: CASHVGQGGSGFF. The CDR3 coding sequence is TGTGCCAGCCACGTAGGACAGGGGGGCTCTGGTTTCTTT.

V gene TRBV27 combines with J gene TRBJ2-2, with TRBD2 matching 11 bases. V dropped 4 bases and J dropped 7; count of bases not matched to a gene: 11. This CDR3 comprises 17 residues. Germline CDR1 and CDR2: MNHEY and SMNVEV (reference sequence). The CDR3 is CASSSRSGGAVRGELFF. The DNA of the CDR3 is TGTGCCAGCAGTTCCCGTAGCGGGGGGGCCGTCCGCGGGGAGCTGTTTTTT.

This chain links TRBV7-2 with TRBJ1-5; 9 bases agree with TRBD1. The CDR3 contains 16 residues. J lost 5 bases, V lost 2 bases, and 7 bases had no gene match. Germline-derived CDR1 and CDR2 are SGHTA and FQGNSA. For the CDR3, the DNA is TGTGCCAGCAGCTTAATCGGCGGGACAGGGCATCAGCCCCAGCATTTT. This sequence encodes CASSLIGGTGHQPQHF.

V gene TRBV19 combines with J gene TRBJ2-6; 7 nucleotides line up with TRBD2. CDR3 size: 16 residues. Trimming at V came to 11 bases and at J to 2 bases, leaving 12 bases not matched to a gene. The germline V gene has CDR1 LNHDA and CDR2 SQIVND (reference sequence). This CDR3 reads CACSAGTVPGANVLTF. In DNA form, the CDR3 reads TGTGCCTGCTCAGCGGGGACCGTTCCTGGGGCCAACGTCCTGACTTTC.

The V and J genes are TRBV5-1 and TRBJ2-2; TRBD2 aligns across 10 bases. This CDR3 has 15 residues. The junction had 3 bases not matched to a gene; V was cut back by 7 bases and J by 0 bases. Germline lookup yields CDR1 SGHRS and CDR2 YFSETQ. The CDR3 DNA reads TGCGCCAGCCGGCTAGCGGGGGCGAACACCGGGGAGCTGTTTTTT. Its protein is CASRLAGANTGELFF.

The chain links TRBV11-1 to TRBJ2-1; TRBD2 aligns across 8 bases. The trim removed 1 base at V and 5 bases at J, leaving 4 bases unmatched. From germline, CDR1 is SGHAT and CDR2 FQDESV (reference sequence). The CDR3 has 15 amino acids. CDR3 in amino acids: CASSLGLALNNEQFF. CDR3 in DNA: TGTGCCAGCAGCTTAGGACTAGCGCTAAACAATGAGCAGTTCTTC.

The V call is TRBV4-1, the J call TRBJ1-2, with D possibly matching TRBD1 (5 bases). Germline CDR1 and CDR2: MGHRA and YSYEKL. Trimming left V 4 bases short and J 0 bases short, with 15 bases between. The CDR3 has 16 residues. The CDR3 DNA is TGCGCCAGCAGCCTTGGACAAGCCCTACCTAACTATGGCTACACCTTC. Encoded protein: CASSLGQALPNYGYTF.

The chain recombines TRBV7-8 with TRBJ1-5, with TRBD1 matching over 7 bases. V was clipped by 2 bases and J by 2 bases; unmatched bases: 18. The CDR3 is made up of 20 amino acids. The germline V gene has CDR1 SGHVS and CDR2 FQNEAQ. The DNA for the CDR3 is TGTGCCAGCAGCTTACTCGTATCTGAGACAGGGCTTTTGGGCAATCAGCCCCAGCATTTT. This sequence encodes CASSLLVSETGLLGNQPQHF.

The chain carries TRBV7-2 and TRBJ1-4, with 7 bases fitting TRBD1. V lost 3 bases and J lost 8; bases outside the gene matches: 9. The CDR3 loop spans 15 amino acids. From germline, CDR1 is SGHTA and CDR2 FQGNSA. CDR3 DNA: TGTGCCAGCAGCTTCTCCGGGACAGAAGGGGAAAAACTGTTTTTT. Translating it yields CASSFSGTEGEKLFF.